The 27 T cell receptor beta chains listed next were all sequenced from one sample in a study of control samples from healthy donors and cancer patients. Profiled with immunoSEQ multiplex PCR; TCRdb holds only in-frame clones, not every one. The sample lists about 100,000 clones; roughly 90% were seen once. Sequencing was done on a sample of blood. Receptors were obtained from a woman aged 50 to 60 in good health.

About this clone: The sample carries other DNA sequences with the same CDR3. J is TRBJ1-2 and V is TRBV6-5; TRBD1 aligns across 7 bases. There are 13 residues in the CDR3. Unmatched junction bases numbered 4, after V lost 5 bases and J lost 4 bases. Germline loops: CDR1 MNHEY, CDR2 SVGAGI. This chain's CDR3 is CASSPRQGYGYTF. DNA for the CDR3: TGTGCCAGCAGTCCCCGACAGGGCTATGGCTACACCTTC.

The chain combines TRBV6-4 with TRBJ1-2; D gene ambiguous. This CDR3 has 14 amino acids. Looked up from germline, CDR1 is MRHNA and CDR2 is SNTAGT. The germline V and J ends were trimmed by 5 bases and 2 bases, with 12 bases remaining between them. The CDR3 coding sequence is TGTGCCAGCAGTTTGGACCTAGGGAACTATGGCTACACCTTC. Translated, it gives CASSLDLGNYGYTF.

This chain uses TRBV5-1 with TRBJ2-3, with TRBD1 as a possible D gene (6 bases). The CDR3 has 14 residues. Trimming took 4 bases from V and 3 from J, leaving 12 bases between them. Looked up from germline, CDR1 is SGHRS and CDR2 is YFSETQ. The CDR3 sequence is CASSTGQKTDTQYF. CDR3 DNA sequence: TGCGCCAGCAGCACTGGACAGAAGACAGATACGCAGTATTTT.

The chain combines TRBV6-6 with TRBJ1-3, with D perhaps TRBD1 (5 bases). CDR3 length: 16 residues. Deletions cut 5 bases from V and 0 bases from J, with 14 bases between. Germline V gene data show CDR1 as MNHNY and CDR2 as SVGAGI (reference sequence). Here the CDR3 DNA reads TGTGCCAGCAGTCGAGCAGGGATCTTCTCTGGAAACACCATATATTTT. Protein sequence: CASSRAGIFSGNTIYF.

This clone came up once. The chain combines TRBV12-5 with TRBJ1-2; D not certain. The CDR3 contains 12 residues. Between the trimmed V and J ends, which lost 7 bases and 5 bases, there was a span of 11 bases. CDR1 LGHNT and CDR2 FRNRAP come from the germline V gene. CDR3 residues: CASASRWYGYTF. CDR3 nucleotides: TGTGCTAGTGCCTCGAGGTGGTATGGCTACACCTTC.

This chain links TRBV14 with TRBJ1-1; D gene unclear. In germline, CDR1 is SGHDN, CDR2 FVKESK. The CDR3 is 15 residues long. V was clipped by 6 bases and J by 7 bases, with 21 bases between them. The DNA of the CDR3 is TGTGCCAGCAGAAAGAGGAGCCCACCGGGAGATGAAGCTTTCTTT. Residues: CASRKRSPPGDEAFF. Full variable domain (outside the CDR3, taken from reference TRBV14 and TRBJ1-1): EAGVTQFPSHSVIEKGQTVTLRCDPISGHDNLYWYRRVMGKEIKFLLHFVKESKQDESGMPNNRFLAERTGGTYSTLKVQPAELEDSGVYFCASRKRSPPGDEAFFGQGTRLTVV.

This clone was seen more than once but under ten times. The chain combines TRBV5-1 with TRBJ2-1; TRBD1 matches at 9 bases. Germline-derived CDR1 and CDR2 are SGHRS and YFSETQ. This CDR3 comprises 15 residues. The V gene end was trimmed by 6 bases and the J gene end by 7 bases; junction bases not matched to a gene: 11. In nucleotides, the CDR3 is TGCGCCAGCAACCCCTGGGGGGACAGGGTGAATGAGCAGTTCTTC. Residues: CASNPWGDRVNEQFF.

The chain has TRBV27 and TRBJ1-2, with 9 bases aligning to TRBD1. The CDR3 sequence is 15 residues long. The V gene's germline CDR1 is MNHEY and CDR2 SMNVEV (reference sequence). J gave up 8 bases and V 4 bases, and 11 bases lay outside the gene matches. Here the CDR3 DNA reads TGTGCCAGCAGTTCCGGGACAGGGAAGGTGGGGGGCTACACCTTC. This translates into CASSSGTGKVGGYTF.

This clone was recorded only once. The chain couples TRBV30 to TRBJ1-1; TRBD1 might be the D (5 bases). This CDR3 has 14 residues. With 1 base removed from V and 5 bases from J, the gap between germline ends came to 14 bases. Germline V gene sequence: CDR1 GTSNPN, CDR2 SVGIG (reference sequence). CDR3 sequence (DNA): TGTGCCTGGAGTGGTGGGGGACCTAAAACTGAAGCTTTCTTT. Protein product: CAWSGGGPKTEAFF.

This clone was recorded a few times. This chain links TRBV5-1 with TRBJ2-2; D call uncertain. V shed 1 base and J shed 6 bases, with 7 bases lying between them. There are 13 residues in the CDR3. Germline V gene lookup returns CDR1 SGHRS and CDR2 YFSETQ. The CDR3 here is CASSLSEAGELFF. Here the CDR3 DNA reads TGCGCCAGCAGCTTGTCAGAGGCCGGGGAGCTGTTTTTT. Variable domain in full (rest from reference TRBV5-1 and TRBJ2-2): KAGVTQTPRYLIKTRGQQVTLSCSPISGHRSVSWYQQTPGQGLQFLFEYFSETQRNKGNFPGRFSGRQFSNSRSEMNVSTLELGDSALYLCASSLSEAGELFFGEGSRLTVL.

The V and J genes are TRBV19 and TRBJ2-7; 11 bases line up with TRBD2. This CDR3 region has 15 residues. CDR1 is LNHDA, CDR2 SQIVND, per germline (reference sequence). With 5 bases clipped from V and 7 bases from J, the junction kept 10 bases outside the gene matches. The CDR3 is CASSSNSGGAPEQYF. The CDR3 region has the DNA TGTGCCAGTAGTTCAAATAGCGGGGGGGCGCCTGAGCAGTACTTC.

The rearrangement uses TRBV5-1 and TRBJ1-5, with unresolved D. From germline, CDR1 is SGHRS and CDR2 YFSETQ. CDR3 length equals 14 residues. Between the trimmed V and J ends, which lost 7 bases and 0 bases, there was a span of 11 bases. The chain's CDR3 is CASRAGDSNQPQHF. The CDR3 DNA sequence: TGCGCCAGCCGGGCCGGGGATAGCAATCAGCCCCAGCATTTT.

This chain uses TRBV3-1 (or the pseudogene TRBV3-2) with TRBJ1-2; the D gene is possibly TRBD1 (6 bases). The CDR3 has 16 amino acids. The germline V and J ends were trimmed by 0 bases and 4 bases, with 15 bases remaining between them. CDR1 and CDR2 (germline): LGHDT, YNNKEL (reference sequence). This chain's CDR3 is CASSQEPTGQIYGYTF. In DNA form, the CDR3 reads TGTGCCAGCAGCCAAGAGCCAACCGGACAGATCTATGGCTACACCTTC.

This clone is a singleton in its sample. The rearrangement links TRBV2 to TRBJ2-5; D is possibly TRBD2 (6 bases). Trimming removed 11 bases from V and 7 bases from J, with 11 bases in between. Germline lookup yields CDR1 SNHLY and CDR2 FYNNEI. The CDR3 has 10 amino acids. The CDR3 nucleotides are TGTGCCGGAAACGGGGGGACCCAGTACTTC. Protein product: CAGNGGTQYF.

V gene TRBV6-1 combines with J gene TRBJ1-5, with 9 bases fitting TRBD1. Germline V gene sequence: CDR1 MNHNS, CDR2 SASEGT. This CDR3 has 17 amino acids. Trimming cost V 0 bases and J 7 bases; bases outside gene matches: 10. CDR3 nucleotide sequence: TGTGCCAGCAGTGAAGCGCGGGACAGGGATTTTAGGCAGCCCCAGCATTTT. Translating it yields CASSEARDRDFRQPQHF.

The chain employs TRBV2 and TRBJ2-2; no definite D call. Germline V gene data show CDR1 as SNHLY and CDR2 as FYNNEI. The CDR3 covers 18 residues. V was pared by 8 bases and J by 4 bases, with 26 bases between. Written as DNA, the CDR3 is TGTGCCAGCCCCGCCGAGACCTACCGGATCCGACGCACCGGGGAGCTGTTTTTT. Its translation is CASPAETYRIRRTGELFF.

The chain uses TRBV5-1 and TRBJ2-7; D gene unclear. The CDR3 contains 15 residues. Trimming left V 0 bases short and J 2 bases short, with 12 bases between. From germline, CDR1 is SGHRS and CDR2 YFSETQ. CDR3 residues: CASSLGGPAAYEQYF. For the CDR3, the DNA is TGCGCCAGCAGCTTGGGGGGTCCCGCGGCCTACGAGCAGTACTTC.

CDR3 coding DNA: TGTGCCAGCAGCACCCCCACCGGGGAGCTGTTTTTT. Protein: CASSTPTGELFF. The chain has TRBV9 and TRBJ2-2; the D is unclear. Trimming left V 4 bases short and J 4 bases short, with 5 bases between. Germline values: CDR1 SGDLS, CDR2 YYNGEE. The CDR3 has 12 residues.

The genes are TRBV19 and TRBJ2-1; 15 nucleotides match TRBD2. V gave up 1 base and J gave up 7 bases; unmatched junction bases: 8. This CDR3 region has 18 residues. Germline V gene data show CDR1 as LNHDA and CDR2 as SQIVND (reference sequence). DNA of the CDR3: TGTGCCAGTAGTATAGGTGGACTAGCGGGAGGGCCTGGAAATGAGCAGTTCTTC. Translating gives CASSIGGLAGGPGNEQFF.

This sequence joins TRBV12-5 and TRBJ2-5, with no clear D. The CDR3 is made up of 14 amino acids. V lost 5 bases and J lost 4, with 14 bases in between. In germline, CDR1 is LGHNT, CDR2 FRNRAP. The CDR3 sequence: CASGPPTRGETQYF. Written as DNA, the CDR3 is TGTGCTAGTGGTCCGCCAACCAGAGGAGAGACCCAGTACTTC.

The rearrangement uses TRBV7-9 and TRBJ2-7; TRBD1 aligns across 9 bases. V was pared by 5 bases and J by 5 bases, with 4 bases of the junction left unmatched. Looked up from germline, CDR1 is SEHNR and CDR2 is FQNEAQ (reference sequence). The CDR3 spans 13 residues. CDR3 in DNA: TGTGCCAGCAGCGGGACAGGGAAGAACGAGCAGTACTTC. Amino acid sequence: CASSGTGKNEQYF.

The chain recombines TRBV5-5 with TRBJ2-2, with D unresolved. The germline V and J ends were trimmed by 0 bases and 4 bases, with 7 bases remaining between them. There are 14 residues in the CDR3. Germline CDR1 is SGHKS and CDR2 is YYEKEE (reference sequence). The CDR3 DNA reads TGTGCCAGCAGCTTGGCGGGTGGCACCGGGGAGCTGTTTTTT. This sequence encodes CASSLAGGTGELFF.

The V call is TRBV6-2 or TRBV6-3, the J call TRBJ2-1, with D perhaps matching TRBD1 (7 bases). The CDR3 is 16 residues long. Germline V lookup: CDR1 MNHEY, CDR2 SVGEGT. The germline V and J ends were trimmed by 2 bases and 7 bases, with 18 bases remaining between them. CDR3 bases: TGTGCCAGCAGTTACCCTCAAGCAGGGGGGTCGAATGAGCAGTTCTTC. Amino acid sequence: CASSYPQAGGSNEQFF.

The chain joins TRBV2 to TRBJ2-1; perhaps TRBD1 as D (6 bases). CDR1 is SNHLY and CDR2 is FYNNEI in the germline V gene. CDR3 length: 16 residues. V lost 7 bases to trimming and J lost 7 bases, with 23 bases between them. The CDR3 reads CASTDPGTPHLNEQFF. CDR3 coding DNA: TGTGCCAGCACAGACCCGGGGACACCACACCTGAATGAGCAGTTCTTC.

The chain has TRBV5-1 and TRBJ2-1; D call uncertain. The CDR3 is 12 amino acids. The germline gives CDR1 SGHRS, CDR2 YFSETQ. The V end was cut by 2 bases, the J end by 7 bases, with 7 bases between. The CDR3 sequence: CASSFNRNEQFF. The CDR3 DNA reads as TGCGCCAGCAGCTTTAATCGAAATGAGCAGTTCTTC.

V usage is TRBV7-3 and J usage is TRBJ1-3; D is undetermined. V shed 10 bases and J shed 4 bases, with 14 bases lying between them. Germline CDR1 is SGHTA and CDR2 is FQGTGA. CDR3 length equals 13 residues. CDR3 loop: CATKAAAGNTIYF. The CDR3 bases are TGTGCCACCAAGGCGGCCGCCGGAAACACCATATATTTT.

The V and J genes are TRBV6-5 and TRBJ1-3, with TRBD1 matching 8 bases. The trim removed 4 bases at V and 2 bases at J, leaving 7 bases unmatched. CDR1 and CDR2 (germline): MNHEY, SVGAGI. This CDR3 has 16 residues. The CDR3 region is CASSSTDRVAGNTIYF. The CDR3 bases are TGTGCCAGCAGTTCCACGGACAGGGTAGCTGGAAACACCATATATTTT.